This T cell receptor beta chain was found in a study of shared clonotypes between healthy human individuals. In the study overall: Participating donors consisted of a couple of women and a few men aged 18 to 49. Study-wide results and limits: Generation probability values for non-shared clonotypes were lower than those for clonotypes shared by all four donors.

To note about this clone: The antigen remains unidentified.

Every subset had its genomic DNA shared out evenly among several immunoSEQ plates. Generated by immunoSEQ multiplex PCR, the TCRdb table keeps only in-frame clones and is missing some. This sample carries around 2,000,000 clones, roughly 94% of them seen once, and the ten largest clones take 0.1% to 0.15%. Researchers partitioned CD4+ cells into CD45RA+ naive and CD45RA-negative memory subsets. Germline values: CDR1 SNHLY, CDR2 FYNNEI. Trimming took 6 bases from V and 3 from J, leaving 12 bases between them. This CDR3 is built from 13 residues. This chain uses TRBV2 with TRBJ2-7; no reliable D call. The sequenced material came from naive CD4+ T cells sorted from blood. Subset described: CD45RA+ positively selected. This sequence was found in a man younger than 30 in good health. CDR3 amino acids: CASRRAPGYEQYF. DNA for the CDR3: TGTGCCAGCAGACGGGCTCCGGGCTACGAGCAGTACTTC.